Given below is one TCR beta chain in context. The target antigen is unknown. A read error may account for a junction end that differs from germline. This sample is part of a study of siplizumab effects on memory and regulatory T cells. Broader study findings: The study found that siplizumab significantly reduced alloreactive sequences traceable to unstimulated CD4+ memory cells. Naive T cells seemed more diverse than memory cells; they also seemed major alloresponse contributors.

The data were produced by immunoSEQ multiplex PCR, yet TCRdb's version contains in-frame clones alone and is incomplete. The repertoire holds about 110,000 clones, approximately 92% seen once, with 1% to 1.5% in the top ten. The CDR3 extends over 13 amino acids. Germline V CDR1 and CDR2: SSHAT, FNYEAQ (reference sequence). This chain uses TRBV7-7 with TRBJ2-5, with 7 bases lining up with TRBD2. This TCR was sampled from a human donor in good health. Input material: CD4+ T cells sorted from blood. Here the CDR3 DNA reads TGTGCTAGCAGCGGGGACCTACAAGAGACCCAGTACTTC. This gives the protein CASSGDLQETQYF.